The clone carrying this T cell receptor (beta chain) showed up just once. The target antigen is unknown. This CDR3 region has 15 residues. Germline V CDR1 and CDR2: SGHAT, FQDESV (reference sequence). Using immunoSEQ multiplex PCR, the repertoire was profiled, and TCRdb retains in-frame clones only, with some absent. The table has about 120,000 clones, over 85% seen once; the top ten hold about 0.11%. The data are from a study of graft-versus-host responses after intestinal transplantation. Study results and caveats: The presence of high graft-versus-host to host-versus-graft clonal ratios in allografts characterized patients with graft-donor T cell macrochimerism.

The J gene is TRBJ2-5, the V gene TRBV11-1, with D possibly being TRBD2 (6 bases). With the DNA end fitting TRBJ2-7 better, the J assignment may be wrong. The sequences come from unstimulated CD4+ T cells sorted from spleen or lymph node cells, collected before intestinal transplant. The receptor comes from a human donor who received an intestinal transplant. The CDR3 nucleotides are TGTGCCAGCAGCTTAGGTCTTTTGGACTACTACGAGCAGTACTTC. Protein product: CASSLGLLDYYEQYF.